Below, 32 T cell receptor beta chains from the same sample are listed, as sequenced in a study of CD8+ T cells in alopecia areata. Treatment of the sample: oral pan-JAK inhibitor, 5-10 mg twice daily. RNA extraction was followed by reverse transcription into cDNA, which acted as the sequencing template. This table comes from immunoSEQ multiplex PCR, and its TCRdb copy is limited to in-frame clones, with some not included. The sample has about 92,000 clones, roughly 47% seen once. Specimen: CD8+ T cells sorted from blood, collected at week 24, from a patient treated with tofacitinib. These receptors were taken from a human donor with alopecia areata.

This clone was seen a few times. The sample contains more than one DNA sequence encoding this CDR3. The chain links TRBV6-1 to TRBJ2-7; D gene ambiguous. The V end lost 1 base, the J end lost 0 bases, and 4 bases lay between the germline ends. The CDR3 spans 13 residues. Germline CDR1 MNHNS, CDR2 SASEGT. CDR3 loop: CASSEGLSYEQYF. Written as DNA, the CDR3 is TGTGCCAGCAGTGAAGGACTCTCCTACGAGCAGTACTTC.

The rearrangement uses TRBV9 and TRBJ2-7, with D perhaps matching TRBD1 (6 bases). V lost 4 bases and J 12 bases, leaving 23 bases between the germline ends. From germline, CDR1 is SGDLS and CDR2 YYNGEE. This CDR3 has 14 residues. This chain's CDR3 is CASSRGGADSRRYF. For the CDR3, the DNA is TGTGCCAGCAGCAGAGGGGGAGCGGACTCCCGTCGGTACTTC.

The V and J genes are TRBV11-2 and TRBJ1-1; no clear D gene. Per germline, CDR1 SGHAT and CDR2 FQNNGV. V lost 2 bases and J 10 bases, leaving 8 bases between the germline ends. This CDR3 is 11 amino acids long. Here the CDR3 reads CASSLSTPAFF. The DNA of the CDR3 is TGTGCCAGCAGCTTAAGTACTCCAGCTTTCTTT.

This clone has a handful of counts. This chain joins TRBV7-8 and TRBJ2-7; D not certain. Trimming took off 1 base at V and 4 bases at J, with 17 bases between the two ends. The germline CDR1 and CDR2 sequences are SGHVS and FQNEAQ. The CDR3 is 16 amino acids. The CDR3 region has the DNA TGTGCCAGCAGCTTAGAGATGGCAGGACCCTCTTACGAGCAGTACTTC. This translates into CASSLEMAGPSYEQYF.

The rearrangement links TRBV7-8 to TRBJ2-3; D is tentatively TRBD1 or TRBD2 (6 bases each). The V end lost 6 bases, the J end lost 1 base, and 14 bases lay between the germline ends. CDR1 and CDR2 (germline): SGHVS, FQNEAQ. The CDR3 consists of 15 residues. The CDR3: CASRSPGGGTDTQYF. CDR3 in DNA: TGTGCCAGCAGGTCTCCCGGGGGCGGCACAGATACGCAGTATTTT. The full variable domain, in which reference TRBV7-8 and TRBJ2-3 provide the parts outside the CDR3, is GAGVSQSPRYKVAKRGQDVALRCDPISGHVSLFWYQQALGQGPEFLTYFQNEAQLDKSGLPSDRFFAERPEGSVSTLKIQRTQQEDSAVYLCASRSPGGGTDTQYFGPGTRLTVL.

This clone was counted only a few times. The CDR3 coding sequence is TGTGCCAGCAGCTTAGGTGTAGGGGAGAGGACTGAAGCTTTCTTT. It encodes CASSLGVGERTEAFF. V gene TRBV7-9 combines with J gene TRBJ1-1; D is perhaps TRBD1 (5 bases). Germline V gives CDR1 SEHNR, CDR2 FQNEAQ (reference sequence). V was pared by 1 base and J by 5 bases, with 14 bases between. This CDR3 comprises 15 residues.

The CDR3 DNA reads TGTGCCAGCAGTCACCGGGCACTAGGAAAGCCCTACGAGCAGTACTTC. Translating gives CASSHRALGKPYEQYF. This rearrangement joins TRBV6-6 to TRBJ2-7; a possible D gene is TRBD2 (5 bases). The germline CDR1 and CDR2 sequences are MNHNY and SVGAGI (reference sequence). Trimming removed 5 bases at V and 2 bases at J, with 19 bases between. This CDR3 is 16 amino acids long.

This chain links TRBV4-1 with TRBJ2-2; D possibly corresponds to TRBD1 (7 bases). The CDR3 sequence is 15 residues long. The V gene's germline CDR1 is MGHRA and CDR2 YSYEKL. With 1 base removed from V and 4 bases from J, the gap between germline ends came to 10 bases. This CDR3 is CASSQGQGGTGELFF. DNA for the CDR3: TGCGCCAGCAGCCAAGGGCAGGGGGGCACCGGGGAGCTGTTTTTT.

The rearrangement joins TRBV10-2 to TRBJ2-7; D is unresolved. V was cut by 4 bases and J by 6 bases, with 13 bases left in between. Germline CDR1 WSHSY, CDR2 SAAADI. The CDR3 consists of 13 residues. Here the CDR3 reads CASSGSPISEQYF. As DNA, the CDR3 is TGCGCCAGCAGTGGTTCCCCCATCTCCGAGCAGTACTTC.

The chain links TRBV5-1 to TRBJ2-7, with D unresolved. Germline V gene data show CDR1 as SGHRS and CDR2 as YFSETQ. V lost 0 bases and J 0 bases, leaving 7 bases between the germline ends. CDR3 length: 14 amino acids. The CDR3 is CASSLGWGSYEQYF. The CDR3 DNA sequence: TGCGCCAGCAGCTTGGGGTGGGGCTCCTACGAGCAGTACTTC.

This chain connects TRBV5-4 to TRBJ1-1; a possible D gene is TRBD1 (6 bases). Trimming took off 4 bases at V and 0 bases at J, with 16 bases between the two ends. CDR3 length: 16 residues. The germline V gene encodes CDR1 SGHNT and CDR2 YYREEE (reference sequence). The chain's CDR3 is CASSPSGGGLNTEAFF. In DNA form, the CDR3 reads TGTGCCAGCAGCCCCTCTGGGGGCGGATTGAACACTGAAGCTTTCTTT. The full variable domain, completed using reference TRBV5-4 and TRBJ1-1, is ETGVTQSPTHLIKTRGQQVTLRCSSQSGHNTVSWYQQALGQGPQFIFQYYREEENGRGNFPPRFSGLQFPNYSSELNVNALELDDSALYLCASSPSGGGLNTEAFFGQGTRLTVV.

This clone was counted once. CDR3 loop: CASRYSGRGTDTQYF. CDR3 nucleotide sequence: TGTGCCAGCAGATACAGCGGGAGGGGGACAGATACGCAGTATTTT. This chain joins TRBV27 and TRBJ2-3; 10 positions match TRBD2. CDR3 length: 15 amino acids. J lost 3 bases, V lost 6 bases, and 6 bases had no gene match. The germline CDR1 and CDR2 sequences are MNHEY and SMNVEV (reference sequence).

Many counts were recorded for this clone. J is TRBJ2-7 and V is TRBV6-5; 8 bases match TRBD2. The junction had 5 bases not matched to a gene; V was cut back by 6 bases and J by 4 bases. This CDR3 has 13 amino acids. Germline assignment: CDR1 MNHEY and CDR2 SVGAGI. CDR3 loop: CASRAGAVYEQYF. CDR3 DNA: TGTGCCAGCAGAGCGGGAGCAGTATACGAGCAGTACTTC.

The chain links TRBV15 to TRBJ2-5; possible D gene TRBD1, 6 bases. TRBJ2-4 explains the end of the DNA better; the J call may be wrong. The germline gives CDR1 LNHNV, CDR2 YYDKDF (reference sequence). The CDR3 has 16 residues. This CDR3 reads CATSRDPGAGVDIQYF. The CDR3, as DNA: TGTGCCACCAGCAGAGATCCAGGGGCAGGGGTGGACATTCAGTACTTC.

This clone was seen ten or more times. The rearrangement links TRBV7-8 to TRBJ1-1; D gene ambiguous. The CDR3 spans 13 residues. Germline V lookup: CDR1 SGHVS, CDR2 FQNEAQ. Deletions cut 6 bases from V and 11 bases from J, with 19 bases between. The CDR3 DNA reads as TGTGCCAGCAGTCCCTCGTGGAGGCGGTGGGCTTTCTTT. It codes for CASSPSWRRWAFF. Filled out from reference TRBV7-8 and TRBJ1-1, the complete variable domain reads GAGVSQSPRYKVAKRGQDVALRCDPISGHVSLFWYQQALGQGPEFLTYFQNEAQLDKSGLPSDRFFAERPEGSVSTLKIQRTQQEDSAVYLCASSPSWRRWAFFGQGTRLTVV.

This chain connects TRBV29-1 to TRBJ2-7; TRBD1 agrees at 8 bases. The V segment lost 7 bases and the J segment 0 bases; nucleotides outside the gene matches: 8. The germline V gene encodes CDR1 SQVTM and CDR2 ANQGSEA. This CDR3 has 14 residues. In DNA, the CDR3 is TGCAGCGCCACAGGGACAGGCAGCTCCTACGAGCAGTACTTC. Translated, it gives CSATGTGSSYEQYF.

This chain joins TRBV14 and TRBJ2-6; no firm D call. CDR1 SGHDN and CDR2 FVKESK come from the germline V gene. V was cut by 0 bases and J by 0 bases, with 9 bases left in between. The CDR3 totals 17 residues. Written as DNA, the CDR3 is TGTGCCAGCAGCCAAGACGCCTACCTCTCTGGGGCCAACGTCCTGACTTTC. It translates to CASSQDAYLSGANVLTF.

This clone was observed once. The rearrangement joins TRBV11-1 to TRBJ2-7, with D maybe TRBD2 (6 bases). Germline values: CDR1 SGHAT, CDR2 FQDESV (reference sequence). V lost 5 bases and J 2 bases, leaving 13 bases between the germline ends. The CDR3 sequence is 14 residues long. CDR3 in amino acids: CASSPGRGTYEQYF. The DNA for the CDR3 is TGTGCCAGCAGCCCGGGCCGCGGGACCTACGAGCAGTACTTC. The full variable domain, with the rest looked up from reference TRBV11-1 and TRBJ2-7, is EAEVAQSPRYKITEKSQAVAFWCDPISGHATLYWYRQILGQGPELLVQFQDESVVDDSQLPKDRFSAERLKGVDSTLKIQPAELGDSAMYLCASSPGRGTYEQYFGPGTRLTVT.

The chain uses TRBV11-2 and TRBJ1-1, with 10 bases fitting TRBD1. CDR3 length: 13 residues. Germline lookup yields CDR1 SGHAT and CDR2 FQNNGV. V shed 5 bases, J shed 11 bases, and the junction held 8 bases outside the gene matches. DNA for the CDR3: TGTGCCAGCAGCATCGGGACAGGGGTCTTGGCTTTCTTT. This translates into CASSIGTGVLAFF.

The CDR3 bases are TGTGCCAGCAGCGTTAGGGGGACTAGCTCACTCACAGATACGCAGTATTTT. Translated: CASSVRGTSSLTDTQYF. The rearrangement joins TRBV9 to TRBJ2-3; 9 bases line up with TRBD2. This CDR3 is built from 17 residues. Looked up from germline, CDR1 is SGDLS and CDR2 is YYNGEE. The V and J ends lost 2 bases and 2 bases, in that order; junction bases with no gene match: 9.

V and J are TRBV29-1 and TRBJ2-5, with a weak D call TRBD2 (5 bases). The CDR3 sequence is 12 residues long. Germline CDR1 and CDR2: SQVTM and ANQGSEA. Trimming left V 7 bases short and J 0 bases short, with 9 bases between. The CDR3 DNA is TGCAGCGCAATAGCGAACCAAGAGACCCAGTACTTC. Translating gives CSAIANQETQYF.

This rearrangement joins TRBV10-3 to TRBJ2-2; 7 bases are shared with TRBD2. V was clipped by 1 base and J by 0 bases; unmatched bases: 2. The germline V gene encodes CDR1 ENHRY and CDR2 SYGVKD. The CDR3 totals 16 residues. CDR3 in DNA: TGTGCCATCAGTGAGTTACTAGCGACGAACACCGGGGAGCTGTTTTTT. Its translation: CAISELLATNTGELFF.

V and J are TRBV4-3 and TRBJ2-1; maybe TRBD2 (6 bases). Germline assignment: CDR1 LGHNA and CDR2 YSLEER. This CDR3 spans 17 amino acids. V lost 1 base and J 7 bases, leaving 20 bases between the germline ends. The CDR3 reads CASSQVVLETSINEQFF. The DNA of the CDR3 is TGCGCCAGCAGCCAAGTAGTTCTGGAGACTAGTATAAATGAGCAGTTCTTC.

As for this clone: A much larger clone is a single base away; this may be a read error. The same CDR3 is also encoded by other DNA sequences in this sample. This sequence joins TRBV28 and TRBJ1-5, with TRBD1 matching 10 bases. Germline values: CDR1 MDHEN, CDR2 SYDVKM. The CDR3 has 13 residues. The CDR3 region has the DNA TGTGCCAGTAGTTGGACAGGGGGACAGCCCCAGCATTTT. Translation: CASSWTGGQPQHF.

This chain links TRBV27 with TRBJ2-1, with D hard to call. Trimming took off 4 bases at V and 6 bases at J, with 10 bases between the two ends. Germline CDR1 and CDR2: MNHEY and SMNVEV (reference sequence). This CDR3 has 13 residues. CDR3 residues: CASSSNFGNEQFF. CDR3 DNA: TGTGCCAGCAGTTCCAACTTCGGCAATGAGCAGTTCTTC.

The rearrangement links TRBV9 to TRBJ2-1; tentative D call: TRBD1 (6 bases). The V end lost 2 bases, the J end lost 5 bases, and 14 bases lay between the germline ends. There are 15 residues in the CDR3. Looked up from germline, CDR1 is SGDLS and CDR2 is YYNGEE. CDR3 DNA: TGTGCCAGCAGCGTGTCCGGGACACAGAACAATGAGCAGTTCTTC. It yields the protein CASSVSGTQNNEQFF. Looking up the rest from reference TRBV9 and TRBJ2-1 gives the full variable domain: DSGVTQTPKHLITATGQRVTLRCSPRSGDLSVYWYQQSLDQGLQFLIQYYNGEERAKGNILERFSAQQFPDLHSELNLSSLELGDSALYFCASSVSGTQNNEQFFGPGTRLTVL.

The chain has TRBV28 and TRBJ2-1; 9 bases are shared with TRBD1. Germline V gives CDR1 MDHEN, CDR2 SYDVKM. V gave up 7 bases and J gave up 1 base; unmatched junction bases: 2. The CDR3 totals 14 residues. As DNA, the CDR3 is TGTGCCAGCACCGGGACAGGGTCCTACAATGAGCAGTTCTTC. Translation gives CASTGTGSYNEQFF.

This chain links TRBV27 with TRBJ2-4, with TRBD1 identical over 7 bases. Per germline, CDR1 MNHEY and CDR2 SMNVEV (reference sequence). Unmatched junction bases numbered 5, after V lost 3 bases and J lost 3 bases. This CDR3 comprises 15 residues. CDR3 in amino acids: CASSFRGTVKNIQYF. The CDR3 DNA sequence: TGTGCCAGCAGTTTTAGGGGGACAGTCAAAAACATTCAGTACTTC.

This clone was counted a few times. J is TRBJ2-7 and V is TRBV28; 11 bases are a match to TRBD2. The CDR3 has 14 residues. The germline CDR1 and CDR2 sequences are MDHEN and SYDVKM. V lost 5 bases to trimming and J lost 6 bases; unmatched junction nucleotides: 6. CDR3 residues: CASSKPGTSGEQYF. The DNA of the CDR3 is TGTGCCAGCAGTAAACCCGGGACTAGCGGCGAGCAGTACTTC.

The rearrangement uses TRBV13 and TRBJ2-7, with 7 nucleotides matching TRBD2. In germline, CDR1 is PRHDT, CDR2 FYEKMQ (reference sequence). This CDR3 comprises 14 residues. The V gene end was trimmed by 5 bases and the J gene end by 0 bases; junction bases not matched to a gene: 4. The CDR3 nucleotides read TGTGCCAGCAGCCCTAGCGGTTACTCCTACGAGCAGTACTTC. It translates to CASSPSGYSYEQYF.

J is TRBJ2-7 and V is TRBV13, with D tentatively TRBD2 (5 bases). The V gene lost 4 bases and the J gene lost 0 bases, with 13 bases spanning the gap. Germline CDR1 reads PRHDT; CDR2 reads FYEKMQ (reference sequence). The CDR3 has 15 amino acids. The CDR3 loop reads CASSSDWPNSYEQYF. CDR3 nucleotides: TGTGCCAGCAGCTCGGACTGGCCCAACTCCTACGAGCAGTACTTC.

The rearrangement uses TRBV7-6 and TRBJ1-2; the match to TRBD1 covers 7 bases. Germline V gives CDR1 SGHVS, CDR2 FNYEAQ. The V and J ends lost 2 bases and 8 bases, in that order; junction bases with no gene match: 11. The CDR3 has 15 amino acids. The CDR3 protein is CASSLREGAVLGYTF. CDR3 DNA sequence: TGTGCCAGCAGCTTACGAGAGGGGGCTGTTCTCGGCTACACCTTC.